The 20 T cell receptor beta chains reported below all come from one sample, sequenced in a study of cytomegalovirus exposure and HLA in healthy donors. A multiplex PCR was run with 60 Vbeta primers and 13 Jbeta primers. Using immunoSEQ multiplex PCR, the repertoire was profiled, and TCRdb retains in-frame clones only, with some absent. Of 150,000 to 200,000 clones in the sample, 80% to 90% were seen once. The sequencing sample was made of PBMCs. The receptors originated from a man between 18 and 35 years old in good health and CMV-seropositive.

In its sample, this clone was seen once. The chain joins TRBV4-2 to TRBJ1-6, with D tentatively TRBD1 (6 bases). CDR3 length: 17 residues. The V gene's germline CDR1 is LGHNA and CDR2 YNFKEQ. The germline V and J ends were trimmed by 0 bases and 4 bases, with 13 bases remaining between them. The DNA for the CDR3 is TGTGCCAGCAGCCAAGAGCCCCGGACAGCTTATAATTCACCCCTCCACTTT. Translation gives CASSQEPRTAYNSPLHF.

This chain connects TRBV6-5 to TRBJ2-5; tentatively, D is TRBD1 (5 bases). V gave up 5 bases and J gave up 2 bases, with 9 bases separating them. This CDR3 has 13 amino acids. Germline loops: CDR1 MNHEY, CDR2 SVGAGI. The CDR3 sequence is CASSLRQQETQYF. The CDR3 bases are TGTGCCAGCAGTCTTCGACAGCAAGAGACCCAGTACTTC.

The chain employs TRBV5-5 and TRBJ2-3; D may be TRBD2 (5 bases). Germline CDR1 SGHKS, CDR2 YYEKEE (reference sequence). The CDR3 extends over 13 amino acids. The V end was cut by 4 bases, the J end by 6 bases, with 12 bases between. Here the CDR3 DNA reads TGTGCCAGCAGCCTGCGTACGGGGGATACGCAGTATTTT. Translating gives CASSLRTGDTQYF.

The rearrangement joins TRBV11-2 to TRBJ2-7; weak D call: TRBD2 (5 bases). Looked up from germline, CDR1 is SGHAT and CDR2 is FQNNGV. The CDR3 consists of 17 residues. With 8 bases removed from V and 3 bases from J, the gap between germline ends came to 26 bases. CDR3 region: CASPPGITEGPNYEQYF. The CDR3 DNA reads as TGTGCCAGCCCACCGGGCATAACAGAGGGCCCAAACTACGAGCAGTACTTC.

This chain joins TRBV9 and TRBJ2-5; maybe TRBD2 (6 bases). Per germline, CDR1 SGDLS and CDR2 YYNGEE. V was clipped by 0 bases and J by 4 bases, with 10 bases between them. This CDR3 spans 14 amino acids. In nucleotides, the CDR3 is TGTGCCAGCAGCGTAGGCGGCGGGGCAGAGACCCAGTACTTC. The encoded protein is CASSVGGGAETQYF. Using reference TRBV9 and TRBJ2-5 for the parts outside the CDR3, the full variable domain is DSGVTQTPKHLITATGQRVTLRCSPRSGDLSVYWYQQSLDQGLQFLIQYYNGEERAKGNILERFSAQQFPDLHSELNLSSLELGDSALYFCASSVGGGAETQYFGPGTRLLVL.

The chain links TRBV19 to TRBJ2-7; 10 bases line up with TRBD1. Germline V gene lookup returns CDR1 LNHDA and CDR2 SQIVND (reference sequence). CDR3 length: 16 residues. Trimming removed 3 bases from V and 2 bases from J; junction bases left unmatched: 7. The CDR3: CASSIYQGQGAYEQYF. CDR3 in DNA: TGTGCCAGTAGTATCTACCAAGGACAGGGGGCCTACGAGCAGTACTTC.

In regard to this clone: Other DNA sequences in this sample translate to the same CDR3. The J gene is TRBJ2-2, the V gene TRBV11-2; 9 nucleotides match TRBD1. CDR1 and CDR2 from the germline V gene are SGHAT and FQNNGV. The V and J ends lost 5 bases and 6 bases, in that order; junction bases with no gene match: 7. The CDR3 runs 15 residues. CDR3 nucleotides: TGTGCCAGCAGCCGGGACAGGGCGGGTGCCGGGGAGCTGTTTTTT. Protein sequence: CASSRDRAGAGELFF.

This clone was observed a few times. The rearrangement uses TRBV19 and TRBJ2-1, with a tentative D call TRBD2 (6 bases). V shed 5 bases and J shed 5 bases, with 10 bases lying between them. CDR1 and CDR2 (germline): LNHDA, SQIVND (reference sequence). The CDR3 totals 13 residues. CDR3 nucleotides: TGTGCCAGTAGTGTGGGACTCAACAATGAGCAGTTCTTC. Residues: CASSVGLNNEQFF.

The chain recombines TRBV7-2 with TRBJ2-1; 9 positions match TRBD2. Germline V gene sequence: CDR1 SGHTA, CDR2 FQGNSA. The CDR3 is 16 amino acids. V trimming: 1 base; J trimming: 5 bases; junction bases outside the gene matches: 6. The DNA of the CDR3 is TGTGCCAGCAGCTTAGAGGCAGCGGGGGGTCACAATGAGCAGTTCTTC. Translating gives CASSLEAAGGHNEQFF.

The CDR3 reads CASSPLASGLAETQYF. The CDR3 DNA is TGTGCCAGCAGCCCCCTGGCCAGCGGGCTAGCGGAGACCCAGTACTTC. This chain uses TRBV9 with TRBJ2-5; D perhaps matches TRBD2 (6 bases). The CDR3 totals 16 residues. Germline CDR1 reads SGDLS; CDR2 reads YYNGEE. Deletions cut 4 bases from V and 5 bases from J, with 21 bases between.

This rearrangement joins TRBV10-3 to TRBJ2-3; 14 bases agree with TRBD2. Germline assignment: CDR1 ENHRY and CDR2 SYGVKD. Trimming took 11 bases from V and 4 from J; bases not matched to a gene: 5. There are 14 residues in the CDR3. CDR3 bases: TGTGCCGCCCGGACTAGCGGGGGGTCAGATACGCAGTATTTT. Protein sequence: CAARTSGGSDTQYF.

This clone was detected only a few times. This sequence joins TRBV7-9 and TRBJ2-3; the D is unclear. In germline, CDR1 is SEHNR, CDR2 FQNEAQ (reference sequence). Trimming cost V 4 bases and J 6 bases, with 11 bases left between them. The length of the CDR3 is 13 residues. CDR3 amino acids: CASSSYMRDTQYF. Here the CDR3 DNA reads TGTGCCAGCAGCTCCTACATGAGGGATACGCAGTATTTT.

The chain links TRBV30 to TRBJ1-1, with 10 positions matching TRBD1. This CDR3 has 18 residues. V shed 3 bases and J 6 bases; nucleotides not matched to a gene: 19. Germline values: CDR1 GTSNPN, CDR2 SVGIG (reference sequence). The CDR3 sequence: CAWRTYRDRGGSVAEAFF. Written as DNA, the CDR3 is TGTGCCTGGAGGACATACCGGGACAGGGGTGGGTCGGTCGCTGAAGCTTTCTTT. Based on the CDR3 plus reference TRBV30 and TRBJ1-1, the full variable domain is SQTIHQWPATLVQPVGSPLSLECTVEGTSNPNLYWYRQAAGRGLQLLFYSVGIGQISSEVPQNLSASRPQDRQFILSSKKLLLSDSGFYLCAWRTYRDRGGSVAEAFFGQGTRLTVV.

The V and J genes are TRBV11-2 and TRBJ2-5; possible D gene TRBD1, 6 bases. Germline V gives CDR1 SGHAT, CDR2 FQNNGV. V shed 6 bases and J shed 5 bases, with 13 bases lying between them. The CDR3 is made up of 13 amino acids. CDR3: CASSRQARETQYF. The CDR3 region has the DNA TGTGCCAGCAGTCGACAGGCGCGGGAGACCCAGTACTTC.

This clone was counted once. The gene calls are TRBV14 and TRBJ2-5; weak D call: TRBD2 (5 bases). The CDR3 sequence is 15 residues long. V lost 4 bases, J lost 5 bases, and 17 bases lay in between. CDR1 is SGHDN and CDR2 is FVKESK in the germline V gene. CDR3: CASSPLDGEWETQYF. In DNA, the CDR3 is TGTGCCAGCAGCCCACTGGACGGGGAATGGGAGACCCAGTACTTC.

The V gene is TRBV9, the J gene TRBJ2-2; 7 nucleotides line up with TRBD2. The germline V gene encodes CDR1 SGDLS and CDR2 YYNGEE. The CDR3 is 15 amino acids. Trimming removed 5 bases from V and 7 bases from J; junction bases left unmatched: 11. The CDR3 is CASSLDGGRIGELFF. CDR3 in DNA: TGTGCCAGCAGTTTAGACGGGGGGAGGATCGGGGAGCTGTTTTTT.

Note on this clone: Compared with germline, one end of the junction differs, possibly owing to a read error. The chain is built from TRBV7-2 and TRBJ1-5; D gene unclear. Per germline, CDR1 SGHTA and CDR2 FQGNSA. The CDR3 extends over 12 amino acids. The CDR3 is CASSFSDQPQHF. CDR3 in DNA: TGTGCCAGCAGCTTTAGCGATCAGCCCCAGCATTTT.

J is TRBJ1-3 and V is TRBV5-1; weak D call: TRBD1 (5 bases). The CDR3 covers 14 residues. The germline V and J ends were trimmed by 5 bases and 1 base, with 10 bases remaining between them. From germline, CDR1 is SGHRS and CDR2 YFSETQ. The CDR3 DNA follows: TGCGCCAGCAGGCCGACAGTTTCTGGAAACACCATATATTTT. Protein: CASRPTVSGNTIYF.

The rearrangement uses TRBV5-1 and TRBJ2-1, with TRBD2 as a possible D gene (7 bases). Germline CDR1 reads SGHRS; CDR2 reads YFSETQ. Trimming cost V 5 bases and J 0 bases, with 21 bases left between them. CDR3 length: 18 amino acids. CDR3 loop: CASSSLGEGGSSYNEQFF. As DNA, the CDR3 is TGCGCCAGCAGTTCCCTGGGGGAGGGGGGTAGCTCCTACAATGAGCAGTTCTTC. The complete variable domain, with remaining parts taken from reference TRBV5-1 and TRBJ2-1, reads KAGVTQTPRYLIKTRGQQVTLSCSPISGHRSVSWYQQTPGQGLQFLFEYFSETQRNKGNFPGRFSGRQFSNSRSEMNVSTLELGDSALYLCASSSLGEGGSSYNEQFFGPGTRLTVL.

The chain has TRBV6-6 and TRBJ2-7, with a tentative D call TRBD1 (6 bases). The CDR3 totals 12 residues. Per germline, CDR1 MNHNY and CDR2 SVGAGI (reference sequence). Trimming stripped 6 bases from V and 2 bases from J, with 8 bases between. CDR3 nucleotides: TGTGCCAGCAGACAGGGTCCCTACGAGCAGTACTTC. It translates to CASRQGPYEQYF.